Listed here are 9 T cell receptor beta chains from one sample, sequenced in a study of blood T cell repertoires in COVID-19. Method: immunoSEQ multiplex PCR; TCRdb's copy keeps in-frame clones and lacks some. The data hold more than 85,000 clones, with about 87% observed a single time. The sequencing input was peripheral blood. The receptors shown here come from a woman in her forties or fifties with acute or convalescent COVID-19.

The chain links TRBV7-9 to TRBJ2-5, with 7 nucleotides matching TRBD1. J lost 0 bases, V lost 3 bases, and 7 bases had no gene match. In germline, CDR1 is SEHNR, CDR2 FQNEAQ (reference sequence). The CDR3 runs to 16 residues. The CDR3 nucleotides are TGTGCCAGCAGCTTTTGGGGGACAGTGTACCAAGAGACCCAGTACTTC. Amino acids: CASSFWGTVYQETQYF.

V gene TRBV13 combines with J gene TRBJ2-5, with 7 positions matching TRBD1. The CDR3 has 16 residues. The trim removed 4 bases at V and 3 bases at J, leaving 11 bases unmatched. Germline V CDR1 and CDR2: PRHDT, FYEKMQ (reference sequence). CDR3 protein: CASSSSLLDRKETQYF. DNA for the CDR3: TGTGCCAGCAGCTCCAGCCTCCTGGACAGGAAAGAGACCCAGTACTTC.

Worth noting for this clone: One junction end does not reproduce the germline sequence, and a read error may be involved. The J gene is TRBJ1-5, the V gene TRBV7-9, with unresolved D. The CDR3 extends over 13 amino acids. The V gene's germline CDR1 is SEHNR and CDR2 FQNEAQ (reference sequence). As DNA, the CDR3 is TGTGCCAGCAGCATAGCAGAGAATCAGCCCCAGCATTTT. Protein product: CASSIAENQPQHF.

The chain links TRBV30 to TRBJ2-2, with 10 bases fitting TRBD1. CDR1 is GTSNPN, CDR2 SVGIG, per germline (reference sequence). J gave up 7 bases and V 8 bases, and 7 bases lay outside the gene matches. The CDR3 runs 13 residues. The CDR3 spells CAGLTGGVGELFF. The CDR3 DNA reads TGTGCCGGATTGACAGGGGGCGTCGGGGAGCTGTTTTTT.

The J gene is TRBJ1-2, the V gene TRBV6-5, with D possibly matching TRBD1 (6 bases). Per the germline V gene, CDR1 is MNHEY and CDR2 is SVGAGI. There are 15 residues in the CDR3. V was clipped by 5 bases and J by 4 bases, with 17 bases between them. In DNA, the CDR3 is TGTGCCAGCAGTCGGGACACAAAATTGATCTATGGCTACACCTTC. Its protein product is CASSRDTKLIYGYTF.

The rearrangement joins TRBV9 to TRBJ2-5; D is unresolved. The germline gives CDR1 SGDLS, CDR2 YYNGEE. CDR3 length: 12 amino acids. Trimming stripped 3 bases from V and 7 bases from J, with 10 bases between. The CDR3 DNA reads TGTGCCAGCAGCGCTTTCGCCGGGACCCAGTACTTC. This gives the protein CASSAFAGTQYF.

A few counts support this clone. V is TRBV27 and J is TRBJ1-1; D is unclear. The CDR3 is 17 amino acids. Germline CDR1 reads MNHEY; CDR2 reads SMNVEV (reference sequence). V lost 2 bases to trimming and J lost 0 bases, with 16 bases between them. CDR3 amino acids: CASSLSGYTLMNTEAFF. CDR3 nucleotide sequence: TGTGCCAGCAGTTTAAGCGGATACACCCTCATGAACACTGAAGCTTTCTTT.

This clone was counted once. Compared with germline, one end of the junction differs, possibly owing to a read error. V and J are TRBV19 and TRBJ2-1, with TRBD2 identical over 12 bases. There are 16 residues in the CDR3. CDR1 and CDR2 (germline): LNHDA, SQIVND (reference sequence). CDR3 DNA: TGTGCCAGTAGTCTCCGGACTAGCGGGGCCTATAATGAGCAGTTCTTC. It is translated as CASSLRTSGAYNEQFF.

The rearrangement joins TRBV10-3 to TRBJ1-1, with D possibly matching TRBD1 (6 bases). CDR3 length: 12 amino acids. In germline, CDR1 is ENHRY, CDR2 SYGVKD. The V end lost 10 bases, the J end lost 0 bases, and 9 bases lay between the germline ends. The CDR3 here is CATGQMNTEAFF. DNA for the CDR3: TGTGCCACCGGACAGATGAACACTGAAGCTTTCTTT.